These 7 T cell receptor beta chains share one sample of origin, sequenced in a study of cytomegalovirus exposure and HLA in healthy donors. 13 Jbeta primers and 60 Vbeta primers were used for the PCR. The repertoire was sequenced with immunoSEQ multiplex PCR; TCRdb's copy has only in-frame clones and lacks some. The sample has some 190,000 clones; around 86% are singletons. Sequenced material: PBMCs. These receptors came from a woman younger than 35 in good health and CMV-seronegative.

This chain uses TRBV29-1 with TRBJ2-7; TRBD1 matches at 8 bases. Germline CDR1 reads SQVTM; CDR2 reads ANQGSEA. CDR3 length: 14 amino acids. The V gene end was trimmed by 6 bases and the J gene end by 4 bases; junction bases not matched to a gene: 11. This CDR3 is CSVATAGGLYEQYF. CDR3 in DNA: TGCAGCGTCGCCACGGCAGGGGGCTTATACGAGCAGTACTTC.

The chain links TRBV29-1 to TRBJ2-7; 8 bases map to TRBD1. Germline-derived CDR1 and CDR2 are SQVTM and ANQGSEA. After removal of 8 bases from V and 5 bases from J, the junction contained 8 bases not matched to a gene. This CDR3 is 12 amino acids long. The CDR3 DNA follows: TGCAGCTTCCGGACAGGGTTGGACGAGCAGTACTTC. It is translated as CSFRTGLDEQYF.

The genes are TRBV5-6 and TRBJ2-1; no reliable D call. The CDR3 totals 15 residues. V lost 0 bases and J 1 base, leaving 8 bases between the germline ends. The V gene's germline CDR1 is SGHDT and CDR2 YYEEEE. The CDR3, as DNA: TGTGCCAGCAGCTTGGGGCCGGGTTCCTACAATGAGCAGTTCTTC. Amino acids: CASSLGPGSYNEQFF.

The gene calls are TRBV4-3 and TRBJ2-7; D is unclear. Germline loops: CDR1 LGHNA, CDR2 YSLEER. With 1 base removed from V and 2 bases from J, the gap between germline ends came to 9 bases. The CDR3 loop spans 14 amino acids. Here the CDR3 DNA reads TGCGCCAGCAGCCAAGTATTTGGCACCTACGAGCAGTACTTC. As protein: CASSQVFGTYEQYF.

The chain joins TRBV28 to TRBJ1-6; unclear D gene. CDR3 size: 15 residues. The V and J ends lost 6 bases and 2 bases respectively, with 11 bases between them. CDR1 is MDHEN and CDR2 is SYDVKM in the germline V gene. CDR3 bases: TGTGCCAGCAGCCCCGGGGTAACCTATAATTCACCCCTCCACTTT. Its translation is CASSPGVTYNSPLHF. Full variable domain (missing parts from reference TRBV28 and TRBJ1-6): DVKVTQSSRYLVKRTGEKVFLECVQDMDHENMFWYRQDPGLGLRLIYFSYDVKMKEKGDIPEGYSVSREKKERFSLILESASTNQTSMYLCASSPGVTYNSPLHFGNGTRLTVT.

For this clone: Other DNA sequences in the same sample also yield this CDR3. The V call is TRBV19, the J call TRBJ1-1; a weak D match, TRBD1 (5 bases). The CDR3 runs to 14 residues. Germline V gene data show CDR1 as LNHDA and CDR2 as SQIVND (reference sequence). Deletions cut 6 bases from V and 2 bases from J, with 13 bases between. CDR3 nucleotide sequence: TGTGCCAGTAGGGCTGGGAGGGGTAACACTGAAGCTTTCTTT. It codes for CASRAGRGNTEAFF.

The chain couples TRBV9 to TRBJ2-7, with 12 nucleotides matching TRBD2. The CDR3 runs 15 residues. Germline V CDR1 and CDR2: SGDLS, YYNGEE. Trimming removed 4 bases from V and 7 bases from J; junction bases left unmatched: 9. This CDR3 is CASSPRTSGIEEQYF. CDR3 nucleotide sequence: TGTGCCAGCAGCCCCCGGACTAGCGGGATAGAAGAGCAGTACTTC.